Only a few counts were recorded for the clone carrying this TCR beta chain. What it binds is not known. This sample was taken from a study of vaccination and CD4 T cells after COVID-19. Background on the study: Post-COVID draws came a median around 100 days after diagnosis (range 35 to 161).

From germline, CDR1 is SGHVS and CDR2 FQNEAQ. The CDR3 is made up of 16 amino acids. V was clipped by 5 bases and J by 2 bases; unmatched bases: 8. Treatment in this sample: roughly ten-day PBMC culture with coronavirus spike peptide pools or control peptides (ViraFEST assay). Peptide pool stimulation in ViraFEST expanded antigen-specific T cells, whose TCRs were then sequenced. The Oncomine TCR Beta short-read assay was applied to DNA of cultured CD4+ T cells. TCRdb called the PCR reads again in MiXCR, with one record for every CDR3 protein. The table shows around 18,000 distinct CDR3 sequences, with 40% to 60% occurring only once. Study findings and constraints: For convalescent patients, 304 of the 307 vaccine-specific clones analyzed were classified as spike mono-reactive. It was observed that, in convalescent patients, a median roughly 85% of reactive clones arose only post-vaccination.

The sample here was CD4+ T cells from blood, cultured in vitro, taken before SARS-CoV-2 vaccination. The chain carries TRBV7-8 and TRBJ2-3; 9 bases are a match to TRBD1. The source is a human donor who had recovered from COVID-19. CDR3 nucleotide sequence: TGTGCCAGCAGCCCTAAGGACAGGGGCGTCACAGATACGCAGTATTTT. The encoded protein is CASSPKDRGVTDTQYF.